Included here is one TCR beta chain sequence, with context. Its specificity is unknown. These data belong to a study of STAT3 mutations in large granular lymphocyte leukemia. Regarding the study as a whole: Every T-LGLL patient had at least one immunodominant TCRbeta clonotype. All newly emerging clones after therapy were STAT3 wild type.

The protocol was immunoSEQ multiplex PCR, while the TCRdb copy is restricted to in-frame clones and leaves out a portion. The table shows 10,000 or so clones, with around 87% occurring only once. The V gene's germline CDR1 is MNHEY and CDR2 SVGAGI. The CDR3 is made up of 14 amino acids. V lost 5 bases, J lost 0 bases, and 5 bases lay in between. V gene TRBV6-5 combines with J gene TRBJ2-6, with D uncertain. Sequencing was carried out using peripheral blood mononuclear cells. The sequence came from an older man with T-cell large granular lymphocyte leukemia. Some clones in this sample may be carry-over from other donors' samples. The CDR3 loop is CASSQDSGANVLTF. For the CDR3, the DNA is TGTGCCAGCAGTCAGGACTCTGGGGCCAACGTCCTGACTTTC.